This TCR beta chain was found in a study of T cell changes during pregnancy in multiple sclerosis. Trimming removed 0 bases from V and 7 bases from J, with 15 bases in between. The CDR3 is 15 residues long. From germline, CDR1 is LGHNA and CDR2 YNFKEQ. Measured with immunoSEQ multiplex PCR; TCRdb has only the in-frame clones, and not every one. This table holds 75,000 to 95,000 clones, around 93% found once. This sequence originates from a female donor with multiple sclerosis, enrolled in a pregnancy study. The rearrangement links TRBV4-2 to TRBJ1-2, with D possibly being TRBD1 (5 bases). The sample consisted of peripheral blood, taken before pregnancy. The CDR3 region is CASSQESSQGAGYTF. CDR3 bases: TGTGCCAGCAGCCAAGAGTCTAGTCAGGGTGCTGGCTACACCTTC.